This T cell receptor (beta chain) was observed in a study of control samples from healthy donors and cancer patients. V was pared by 7 bases and J by 2 bases, with 4 bases of the junction left unmatched. The CDR3 totals 13 residues. Germline-derived CDR1 and CDR2 are MNHEY and SVGAGI. Data came from immunoSEQ multiplex PCR; TCRdb stores just in-frame clones and leaves some out. The sample has some 120,000 clones; 93% are singletons. Material for sequencing was blood. This TCR was recovered from a man younger than 45 in good health. The chain is built from TRBV6-5 and TRBJ1-1; 7 nucleotides align to TRBD1. CDR3 bases: TGTGCCAGCACTTGGACAGGCAACACTGAAGCTTTCTTT. It encodes CASTWTGNTEAFF.